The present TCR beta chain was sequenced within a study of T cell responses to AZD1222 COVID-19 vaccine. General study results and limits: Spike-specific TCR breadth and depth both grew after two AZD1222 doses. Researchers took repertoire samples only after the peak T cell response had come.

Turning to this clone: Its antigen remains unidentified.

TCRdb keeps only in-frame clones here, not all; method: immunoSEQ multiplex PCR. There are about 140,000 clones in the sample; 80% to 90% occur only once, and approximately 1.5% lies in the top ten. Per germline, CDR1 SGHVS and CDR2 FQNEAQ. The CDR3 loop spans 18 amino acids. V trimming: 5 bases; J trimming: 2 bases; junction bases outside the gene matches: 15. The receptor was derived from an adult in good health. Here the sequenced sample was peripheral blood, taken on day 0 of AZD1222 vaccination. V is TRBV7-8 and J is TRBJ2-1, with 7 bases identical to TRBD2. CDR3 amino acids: CASSRTKTLLAPYNEQFF. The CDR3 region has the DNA TGTGCCAGCAGCCGAACCAAGACCTTACTAGCGCCCTACAATGAGCAGTTCTTC. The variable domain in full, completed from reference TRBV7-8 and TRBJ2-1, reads GAGVSQSPRYKVAKRGQDVALRCDPISGHVSLFWYQQALGQGPEFLTYFQNEAQLDKSGLPSDRFFAERPEGSVSTLKIQRTQQEDSAVYLCASSRTKTLLAPYNEQFFGPGTRLTVL.